Each of the 10 T cell receptor beta chains below was sequenced from the same sample in a study of beta chain features in type 1 diabetes. The investigators reverse transcribed all of the isolated RNA, so they sequenced expressed TCRB transcripts. Generated by immunoSEQ multiplex PCR, the TCRdb table keeps only in-frame clones and is missing some. The sample consists of under 300,000 clones, about 14% of them appearing once. Their cognate antigens are unknown. Study-wide results and caveats: In every one of the four CD4+ subsets, TCRB CDR3s were moderately but significantly shorter in Type 1 diabetes patients.

The sequencing input was naive CD4+ T cells from blood. The receptors originated from a man between 25 and 39 years old with type 1 diabetes.

There are a few counts of this clone. The chain couples TRBV30 to TRBJ2-1; TRBD2 aligns across 7 bases. J lost 8 bases, V lost 0 bases, and 13 bases had no gene match. CDR1 and CDR2 (germline): GTSNPN, SVGIG (reference sequence). The CDR3 extends over 16 amino acids. The CDR3 coding sequence is TGTGCCTGGAGTGTACCTCGCCGAGGGAGGGTATATGAGCAGTTCTTC. Its translation is CAWSVPRRGRVYEQFF. The full variable domain, in which reference TRBV30 and TRBJ2-1 provide the parts outside the CDR3, is SQTIHQWPATLVQPVGSPLSLECTVEGTSNPNLYWYRQAAGRGLQLLFYSVGIGQISSEVPQNLSASRPQDRQFILSSKKLLLSDSGFYLCAWSVPRRGRVYEQFFGPGTRLTVL.

The rearrangement joins TRBV7-8 to TRBJ2-6; possibly TRBD1 for D (6 bases). CDR1 is SGHVS and CDR2 is FQNEAQ in the germline V gene. The CDR3 is made up of 17 amino acids. V was cut by 7 bases and J by 0 bases, with 16 bases left in between. CDR3 sequence (DNA): TGTGCCAGCACGACGGACAGTCATATCTCTGGGGCCAACGTCCTGACTTTC. It translates to CASTTDSHISGANVLTF.

This clone was detected only a few times. The chain combines TRBV5-4 with TRBJ2-1; 10 positions agree with TRBD1. The CDR3 sequence is 14 residues long. Trimming removed 0 bases from V and 6 bases from J; junction bases left unmatched: 0. Germline V gene lookup returns CDR1 SGHNT and CDR2 YYREEE (reference sequence). The CDR3 sequence is CASSLGTGGNEQFF. In nucleotides, the CDR3 is TGTGCCAGCAGCTTGGGGACAGGGGGCAATGAGCAGTTCTTC.

This clone was counted only a few times. V usage is TRBV4-2 and J usage is TRBJ1-3; D unresolved. Trimming shortened V by 4 bases and J by 0 bases, and 10 bases separated the two germline ends. CDR1 and CDR2 from the germline V gene are LGHNA and YNFKEQ. The CDR3 extends over 15 amino acids. The CDR3 loop reads CASSPRGSSGNTIYF. CDR3 sequence (DNA): TGTGCCAGCAGCCCTCGAGGGAGCTCTGGAAACACCATATATTTT.

The chain joins TRBV4-1 to TRBJ2-7; TRBD2 matches at 11 bases. With V trimmed by 6 bases and J by 0 bases, 7 bases remained unmatched. CDR1 and CDR2 from the germline V gene are MGHRA and YSYEKL. The CDR3 length is 16 residues. This CDR3 is CASSSVTSGVSYEQYF. The DNA for the CDR3 is TGCGCCAGCAGTTCCGTGACTAGCGGGGTCTCCTACGAGCAGTACTTC.

The CDR3 bases are TGTGCCAGCAGCGTAGGGGTTGGGGCCAGCCTCTATGGCTACACCTTC. Amino acid sequence: CASSVGVGASLYGYTF. The rearrangement uses TRBV9 and TRBJ1-2; weak D call: TRBD1 (5 bases). V lost 0 bases and J 4 bases, leaving 16 bases between the germline ends. The CDR3 spans 16 residues. Germline values: CDR1 SGDLS, CDR2 YYNGEE.

A few counts support this clone. The chain links TRBV7-9 to TRBJ2-1, with 11 bases identical to TRBD2. Per the germline V gene, CDR1 is SEHNR and CDR2 is FQNEAQ (reference sequence). The CDR3 length is 16 residues. After removal of 4 bases from V and 3 bases from J, the junction contained 5 bases not matched to a gene. The CDR3 here is CASSSQTSGNYNEQFF. The CDR3 coding sequence is TGTGCCAGCAGCTCTCAGACTAGCGGGAACTACAATGAGCAGTTCTTC.

The chain has TRBV14 and TRBJ1-1, with D unresolved. V was clipped by 5 bases and J by 4 bases, with 8 bases between them. This CDR3 contains 12 residues. Germline V gives CDR1 SGHDN, CDR2 FVKESK. CDR3 amino acids: CASSAGFTEAFF. CDR3 DNA: TGTGCCAGCAGCGCGGGTTTCACTGAAGCTTTCTTT.

This clone showed up just a few times. The CDR3 loop reads CASSGGVDTEAFF. The CDR3 DNA follows: TGTGCCAGCAGCGGAGGCGTCGACACTGAAGCTTTCTTT. This chain uses TRBV7-9 with TRBJ1-1; no clear D gene. Germline values: CDR1 SEHNR, CDR2 FQNEAQ (reference sequence). The CDR3 covers 13 residues. Deletions cut 5 bases from V and 3 bases from J, with 10 bases between.

The chain recombines TRBV6-5 with TRBJ2-7; D unresolved. Trimming took off 5 bases at V and 6 bases at J, with 11 bases between the two ends. Germline assignment: CDR1 MNHEY and CDR2 SVGAGI. The CDR3 runs to 12 residues. The CDR3 loop reads CASSRESGEQYF. CDR3 coding DNA: TGTGCCAGCAGTCGTGAATCAGGCGAGCAGTACTTC.